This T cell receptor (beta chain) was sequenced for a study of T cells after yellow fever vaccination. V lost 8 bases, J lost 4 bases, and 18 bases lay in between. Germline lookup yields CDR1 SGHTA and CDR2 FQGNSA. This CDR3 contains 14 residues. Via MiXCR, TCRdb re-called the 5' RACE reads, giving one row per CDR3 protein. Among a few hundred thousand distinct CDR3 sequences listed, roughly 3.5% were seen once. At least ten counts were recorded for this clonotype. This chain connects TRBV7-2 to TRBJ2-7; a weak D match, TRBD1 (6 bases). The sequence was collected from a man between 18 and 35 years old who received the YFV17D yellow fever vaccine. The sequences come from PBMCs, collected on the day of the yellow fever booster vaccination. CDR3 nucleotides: TGTGCCAGCTCCATCGGGACACAACAATACGAGCAGTACTTC. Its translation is CASSIGTQQYEQYF.